Presented here are 2 T cell receptor beta chains from one specimen sequenced in a study of cytomegalovirus exposure and HLA in healthy donors. Primers included in the PCR were 60 Vbeta and 13 Jbeta primers. Using immunoSEQ multiplex PCR, the repertoire was profiled, and TCRdb retains in-frame clones only, with some absent. The data contain 250,000 or so clones, 85% to 95% of them singletons. Source material: PBMCs. These receptors came from a girl aged 2 to 9 in good health and CMV-seronegative.

This chain joins TRBV5-6 and TRBJ2-2, with D uncertain. The CDR3 runs 16 residues. V was cut by 0 bases and J by 0 bases, with 9 bases left in between. Germline loops: CDR1 SGHDT, CDR2 YYEEEE. The CDR3 nucleotides read TGTGCCAGCAGCTTGGATGCAGGATCGAACACCGGGGAGCTGTTTTTT. Its translation is CASSLDAGSNTGELFF.

This chain uses TRBV5-1 with TRBJ2-5; TRBD2 matches at 8 bases. The V and J ends lost 4 bases and 5 bases, in that order; junction bases with no gene match: 10. Germline CDR1 SGHRS, CDR2 YFSETQ. The CDR3 contains 15 residues. CDR3 in amino acids: CASSRRDSGTETQYF. The DNA of the CDR3 is TGCGCCAGCAGCCGGAGAGATAGCGGGACGGAGACCCAGTACTTC.